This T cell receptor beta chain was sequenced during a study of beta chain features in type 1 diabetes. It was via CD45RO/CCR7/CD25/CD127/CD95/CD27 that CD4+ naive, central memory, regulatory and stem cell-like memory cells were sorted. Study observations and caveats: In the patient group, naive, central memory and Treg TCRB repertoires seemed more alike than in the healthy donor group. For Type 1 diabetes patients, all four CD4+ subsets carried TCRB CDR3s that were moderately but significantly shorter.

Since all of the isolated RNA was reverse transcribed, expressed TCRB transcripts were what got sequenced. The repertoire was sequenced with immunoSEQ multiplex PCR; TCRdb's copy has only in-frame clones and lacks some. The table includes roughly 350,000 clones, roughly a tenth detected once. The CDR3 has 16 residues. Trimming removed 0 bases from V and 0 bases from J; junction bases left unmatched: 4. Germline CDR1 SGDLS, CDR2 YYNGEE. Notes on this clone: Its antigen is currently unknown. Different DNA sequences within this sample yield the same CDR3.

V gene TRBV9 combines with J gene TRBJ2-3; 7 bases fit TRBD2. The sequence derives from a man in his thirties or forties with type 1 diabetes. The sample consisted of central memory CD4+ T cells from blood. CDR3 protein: CASSVGNSGSTDTQYF. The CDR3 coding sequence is TGTGCCAGCAGCGTAGGAAATAGCGGGAGCACAGATACGCAGTATTTT.